This T cell receptor (beta chain) was captured by sequencing in a study of tumor-infiltrating lymphocytes in primary liver carcinoma. A constant-region primer served to make TCR beta cDNA from about 530 ng total RNA. Investigators got TCR beta libraries out of three nested multiplex PCR rounds, done with slightly modified ARM-PCR. TRBV1-TRBV30 forward and Cbeta reverse primers drove the first two roughly 10-cycle rounds. One entry per CDR3 protein results from TCRdb running MiXCR on the multiplex PCR reads. Altogether around 79,000 distinct CDR3 sequences are present, 69% being singletons, with the ten largest covering 26%. This clonotype was seen repeatedly, ten times or more. Bulk tissue was left unsorted, and RNA and DNA were co-extracted from roughly 20-30 mg of it. Trimming cost V 3 bases and J 2 bases, with 5 bases left between them. CDR1 is SEHNR, CDR2 FQNEAQ, per germline (reference sequence). The CDR3 is made up of 12 amino acids.

What was sequenced was tumor-adjacent normal liver tissue. The chain carries TRBV7-9 and TRBJ2-7, with D hard to call. The TCR was taken from a man aged 40-49 years with primary liver carcinoma and hepatitis B virus infection. CDR3 in amino acids: CASSFQAYEQYF. DNA for the CDR3: TGTGCCAGCAGCTTCCAGGCCTACGAGCAGTACTTC. Based on the CDR3 plus reference TRBV7-9 and TRBJ2-7, the full variable domain is DTGVSQNPRHKITKRGQNVTFRCDPISEHNRLYWYRQTLGQGPEFLTYFQNEAQLEKSRLLSDRFSAERPKGSFSTLEIQRTEQGDSAMYLCASSFQAYEQYFGPGTRLTVT.